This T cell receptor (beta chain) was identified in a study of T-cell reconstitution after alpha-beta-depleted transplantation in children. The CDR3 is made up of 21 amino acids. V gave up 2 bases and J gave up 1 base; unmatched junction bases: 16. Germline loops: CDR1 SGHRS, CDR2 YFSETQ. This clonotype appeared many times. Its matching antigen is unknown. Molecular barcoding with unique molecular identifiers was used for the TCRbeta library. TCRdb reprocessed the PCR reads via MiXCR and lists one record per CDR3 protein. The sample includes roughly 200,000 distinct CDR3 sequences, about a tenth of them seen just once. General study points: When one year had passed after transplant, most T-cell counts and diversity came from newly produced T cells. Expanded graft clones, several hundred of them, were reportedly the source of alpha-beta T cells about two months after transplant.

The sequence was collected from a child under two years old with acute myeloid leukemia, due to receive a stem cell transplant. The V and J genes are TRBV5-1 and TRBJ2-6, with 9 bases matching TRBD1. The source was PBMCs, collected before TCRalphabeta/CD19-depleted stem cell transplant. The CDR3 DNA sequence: TGCGCCAGCAGCTTTACCGGGACAGGGCGGAATCTGGTTTCTGGGGCCAACGTCCTGACTTTC. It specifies CASSFTGTGRNLVSGANVLTF.